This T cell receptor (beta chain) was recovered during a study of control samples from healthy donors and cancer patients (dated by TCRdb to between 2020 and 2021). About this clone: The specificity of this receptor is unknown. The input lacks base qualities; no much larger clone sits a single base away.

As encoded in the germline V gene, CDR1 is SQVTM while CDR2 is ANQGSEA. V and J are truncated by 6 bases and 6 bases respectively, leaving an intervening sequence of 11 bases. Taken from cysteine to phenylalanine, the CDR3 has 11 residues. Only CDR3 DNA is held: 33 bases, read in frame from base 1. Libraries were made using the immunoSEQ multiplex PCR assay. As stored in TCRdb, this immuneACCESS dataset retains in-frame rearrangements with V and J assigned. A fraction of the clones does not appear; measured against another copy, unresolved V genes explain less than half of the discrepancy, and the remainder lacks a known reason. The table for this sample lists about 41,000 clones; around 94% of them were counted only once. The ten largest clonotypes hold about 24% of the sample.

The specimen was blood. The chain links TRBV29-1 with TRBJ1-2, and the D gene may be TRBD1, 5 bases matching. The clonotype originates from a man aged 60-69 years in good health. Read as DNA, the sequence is TGCAGCGTACGAGGGACGAATGGCTACACCTTC. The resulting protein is CSVRGTNGYTF.